This is a list of T cell receptor beta chains from one sample in a study of Graves' ophthalmopathy and Graves' hyperthyroidism. MiXCR, applied by TCRdb to the multiplex PCR reads, yields one record per CDR3 protein. This sample has over 450,000 distinct CDR3 sequences, with approximately 15% found just once. The source material was blood. Source of these receptors: a woman aged 25-40 years with Graves' ophthalmopathy. CDR3s include the opening cysteine and the closing phenylalanine or tryptophan. Each record gives: clone size, J gene, V gene, D gene, CDR3 DNA, CDR3 protein. D genes are given only for firm matches. Only some rows state a clone size, as once, few, many or a class for expanded clones.

many	TRBJ2-4	TRBV11-1	TRBD1	TGTGCCAGCAGCTTAGCACCCCCGGGACAGGGTTATGGGAGGATTCAGTACTTC	CASSLAPPGQGYGRIQYF
many	TRBJ2-7	TRBV20-1	-	TGCAGTGCTAGTCCCCCAGCGATTACCTACGAGCAGTACTTC	CSASPPAITYEQYF
many	TRBJ1-2	TRBV12-3/TRBV12-4	TRBD1	TGTGCCAGCAGTCCCTCGGGACAGGGCCCAAGGGCCTTC	CASSPSGQGPRAF
many	TRBJ2-7	TRBV27	-	TGTGCCAGCATGGGGAGTCTGAGCTACGAGCAGTACTTC	CASMGSLSYEQYF
many	TRBJ2-7	TRBV12-3/TRBV12-4	TRBD1	TGTGCCAGCAGTTTCCGACAGGGGGCCTACGAGCAGTACTTC	CASSFRQGAYEQYF
few	TRBJ2-2	TRBV7-2	TRBD2	TGTGCCAGCCCCCCGGGGACTAGCGGACCACTCGTGCCCAACACCGGGGAGCTGTTTTTT	CASPPGTSGPLVPNTGELFF
-	TRBJ2-7	TRBV11-3	-	TGTGCCAGCAGCTTGGCCGAGGCAGGTTGGCAGTACTTC	CASSLAEAGWQYF
many	TRBJ2-5	TRBV6-2/TRBV6-3	-	TGTGCCAGCAGTTACGGGAAAGAGACCCAGTACTTC	CASSYGKETQYF
few	TRBJ1-2	TRBV4-1	TRBD1	TGCGCCAGCAGCCAACTAGGACAGGGCCGGGGCTATGGCTACACCTTC	CASSQLGQGRGYGYTF
few	TRBJ2-4	TRBV6-5	-	TGTGCCAGCAGTTACCGGATCTTAGAGATTCAGTACTTC	CASSYRILEIQYF
few	TRBJ1-6	TRBV5-1	TRBD1	TGCGCCAGCAGCCCGGGGACAGGAGAAAATTCACCCCTCCACTTT	CASSPGTGENSPLHF
-	TRBJ2-5	TRBV2	TRBD2	TGTGTCAGCAGTGAAAGAAGGACTAGCGGGATAGAGACCCAGTACTTC	CVSSERRTSGIETQYF
-	TRBJ1-1	TRBV30	TRBD1	TGTGCCTGGAGTGTACACGACAGGGGTGAAGCTTTCTTT	CAWSVHDRGEAFF
many	TRBJ1-1	TRBV6-6	-	TGTGCCAGCAGTTACCTTGGGGACAAGGGCATGAACACTGAAGCTTTCTTT	CASSYLGDKGMNTEAFF
many	TRBJ2-4	TRBV28	-	TGTGCCAGCAGTTTCATACCTTCCTTGGGTGAAGCCAAAAACATTAAGTACTTC	CASSFIPSLGEAKNIKYF
many	TRBJ1-1	TRBV6-1	TRBD1	TGTGCCAGCAGGATATCGACAGGGATCACTGAAGCTTTCTTT	CASRISTGITEAFF
many	TRBJ1-1	TRBV4-1	-	TGCGCCAGCAGCCAAGATCACGGGGCGAGGGCAGCTTTCTTT	CASSQDHGARAAFF
few	TRBJ2-2	TRBV24-1	TRBD2	TGTGCCACCAGTGCCCCGACTAGCGGGAACACCGGGGAGCTGTTTTTT	CATSAPTSGNTGELFF
few	TRBJ1-2	TRBV11-2	TRBD1	TGTGCCAGCAGCTTAGGGGACAGTTTTTACGGCTACACCTTC	CASSLGDSFYGYTF
-	TRBJ1-5	TRBV19	-	TGTGCCAGTAGTATGGGCGTGAGAGGTTATAGCAATCAGCCCCAGCATTTT	CASSMGVRGYSNQPQHF
many	TRBJ2-7	TRBV6-5	-	TGTGCCAGCACACCCCCGACACCTTACGAGCAGTACTTC	CASTPPTPYEQYF
many	TRBJ1-5	TRBV7-9	-	TGTGCCAGCAGCCAAAATGGAAAGCCCCAGCATTTT	CASSQNGKPQHF
-	TRBJ2-7	TRBV20-1	-	TGCAGTGCTAGACCGACAGGATCCTTCACCCACACCCCCTACGAGCAGTACTTC	CSARPTGSFTHTPYEQYF
-	TRBJ2-7	TRBV6-1	-	TGTGCCAGCACACGCAGGGAACTCTACGAGCAGTACTTC	CASTRRELYEQYF
few	TRBJ1-5	TRBV15	TRBD1	TGTGCCACCAGCAACTGGGACAGGCGGAATCAGCCCCAGCATTTT	CATSNWDRRNQPQHF
many	TRBJ2-7	TRBV20-1	TRBD2	TGCAGTGCCTTCGGCGGGGGTTCCTACGAGCAGTACTTC	CSAFGGGSYEQYF
many	TRBJ2-2	TRBV27	TRBD2	TGTGCCAGCAGTTTCGGACTAGCGCCGAACACCGGGGAGCTGTTTTTT	CASSFGLAPNTGELFF
many	TRBJ2-2	TRBV29-1	TRBD2	TGCAGCGTTGAAGAATTTGGGACTAGCGGGCCTAACACCGGGGAGCTGTTTTTT	CSVEEFGTSGPNTGELFF
many	TRBJ2-4	TRBV10-1	TRBD2	TGCGCCAGCAGTGACCATAGCGGGGGGGCCCAAAACATTCAGTACTTC	CASSDHSGGAQNIQYF
many	TRBJ2-7	TRBV6-5	TRBD2	TGTGCCAGCAGTTACTCTCCGGGACTAGTCTACGAGCAGTACTTC	CASSYSPGLVYEQYF
many	TRBJ1-1	TRBV5-1	-	TGCGCCAGCAGCCTAGACAGGATGAACAGTGAAGCTTTCTTT	CASSLDRMNSEAFF
many	TRBJ1-6	TRBV6-1	-	TGTGCCAGCAGGGACAGCTCCTATAATTCACCCCTCCACTTT	CASRDSSYNSPLHF
-	TRBJ2-7	TRBV12-3/TRBV12-4	-	TGTGCCAGCAGTTTAGTAGGGATCGGCGAGCAGTACTTC	CASSLVGIGEQYF
-	TRBJ2-7	TRBV4-1	-	TGCGCCAGCAGCGACTCGACCGGGAGCTCCTACGAGCAGTACTTC	CASSDSTGSSYEQYF
many	TRBJ2-5	TRBV4-1	-	TGCGCCAGCAGCCAAGATGGGGGGCGCGGGACCCAGTACTTC	CASSQDGGRGTQYF
many	TRBJ2-7	TRBV2	TRBD2	TGTGCCAGGGCTAGCGGGAGGGGTACCTACGAGCAGTACTTC	CARASGRGTYEQYF
many	TRBJ2-7	TRBV7-2	TRBD1	TGTGCCAGCAGCTTAGCCCCGGGGACAGACTACGAGCAGTACTTC	CASSLAPGTDYEQYF
many	TRBJ2-5	TRBV30	-	TGTGCCTGGACCGCCCCCGGCAGTCAAGAGACCCAGTACTTC	CAWTAPGSQETQYF
few	TRBJ1-3	TRBV12-3/TRBV12-4	-	TGTGCTATAAGGGACACTGGAAACACCATATATTTT	CAIRDTGNTIYF
many	TRBJ1-1	TRBV25-1	-	TGTGCCAGCAGCCCAGGGTATGCTGAAGCTTTCTTT	CASSPGYAEAFF
many	TRBJ2-7	TRBV7-3	-	TGTGCCAGCAGCTTATGGGGCGGGAACTACGAGCAGTACTTC	CASSLWGGNYEQYF
-	TRBJ2-7	TRBV7-2	TRBD1	TGTGCCAGCAGCAACCGGGACAGGGGGTCCGAGCAGTACTTC	CASSNRDRGSEQYF
many	TRBJ2-2	TRBV4-1	-	TGCGCCAGCAGCCAAGTTGGGATCTCTCCCACGAACACCGGGGAGCTGTTTTTT	CASSQVGISPTNTGELFF
many	TRBJ2-5	TRBV11-3	-	TGTGCCAGCAACCGGGGGACAGCAGAGACCCAGTACTTC	CASNRGTAETQYF
many	TRBJ2-7	TRBV12-3/TRBV12-4	-	TGTGCCAGCAGCCTCACTAGCCGCTACGAGCAGTACTTC	CASSLTSRYEQYF